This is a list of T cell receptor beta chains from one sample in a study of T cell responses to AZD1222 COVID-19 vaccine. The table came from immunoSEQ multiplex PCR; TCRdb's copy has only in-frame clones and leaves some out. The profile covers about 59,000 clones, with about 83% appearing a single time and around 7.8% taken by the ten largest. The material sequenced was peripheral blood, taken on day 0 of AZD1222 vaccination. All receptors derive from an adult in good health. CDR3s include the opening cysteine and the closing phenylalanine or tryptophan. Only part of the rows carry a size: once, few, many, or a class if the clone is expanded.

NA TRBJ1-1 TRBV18 CASSHTDSEDTEAFF
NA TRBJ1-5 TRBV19 CASRGTANQPQHF
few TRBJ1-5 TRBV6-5 CASSYTPRQPQHF
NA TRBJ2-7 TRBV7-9 CASSFDRRGYEQYF
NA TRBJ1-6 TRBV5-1 CASSLDRGYNSPLHF
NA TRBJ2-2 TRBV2 CASRGAQGWDTGELFF
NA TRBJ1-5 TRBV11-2 CASSPLQGARYQPQHF
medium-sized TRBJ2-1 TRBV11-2 CASKGWDYNEQFF
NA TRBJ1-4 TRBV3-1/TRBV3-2 CASSRQPANEKLFF
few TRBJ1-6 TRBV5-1 CASSPLRGDSPLHF